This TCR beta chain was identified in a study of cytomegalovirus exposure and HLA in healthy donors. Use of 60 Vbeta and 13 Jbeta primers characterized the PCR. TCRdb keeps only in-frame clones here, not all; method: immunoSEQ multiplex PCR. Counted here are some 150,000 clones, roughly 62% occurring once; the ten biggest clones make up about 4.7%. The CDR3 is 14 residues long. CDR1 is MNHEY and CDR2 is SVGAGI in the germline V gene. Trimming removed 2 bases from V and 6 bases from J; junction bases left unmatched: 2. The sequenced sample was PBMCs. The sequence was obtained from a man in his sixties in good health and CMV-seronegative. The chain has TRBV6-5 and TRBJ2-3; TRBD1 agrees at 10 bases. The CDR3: CASSYRTGGDTQYF. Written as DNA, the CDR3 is TGTGCCAGCAGTTACCGGACAGGGGGGGATACGCAGTATTTT.